The source of this TCR beta chain is a study of beta chain features in type 1 diabetes. The entirety of the isolated RNA underwent reverse transcription, so expressed TCRB transcripts were sequenced. The assay was immunoSEQ multiplex PCR, and TCRdb's table has in-frame clones only and misses some. In the table there are about 900,000 clones, about 17% of which are singletons. The CDR3 is made up of 18 amino acids. CDR1 is SGDLS and CDR2 is YYNGEE in the germline V gene. After removal of 4 bases from V and 0 bases from J, the junction contained 4 bases not matched to a gene. This clone appeared a few times.

The chain combines TRBV9 with TRBJ2-1; 16 bases are shared with TRBD2. Sequenced: naive CD4+ T cells from blood. This TCR came from a woman between 18 and 29 years old in good health. The CDR3 reads CASSPGLAGGYSYNEQFF. The CDR3 nucleotides read TGTGCCAGCAGCCCGGGACTAGCGGGAGGGTACTCCTACAATGAGCAGTTCTTC.